This T cell receptor beta chain originates from a study of blood T cell repertoires in COVID-19. The overall study: Material from acute and convalescent COVID-19 was sourced from the United States, Italy and Spain. Nucleic acid was either cDNA or gDNA, and it came from T cells, B-cell-depleted T cells, or PBMCs.

The CDR3 runs to 13 residues. Per germline, CDR1 MDHEN and CDR2 SYDVKM. V trimming: 6 bases; J trimming: 7 bases; junction bases outside the gene matches: 8. As processed by the authors: Reference gene primer amplification gave nucleated cell count estimates. Assay used: immunoSEQ multiplex PCR; TCRdb lists only in-frame clones, some missing. V and J calls and clone size are copied from that table; D and trimming were computed from the DNA. Here the sample spans 250,000 to 400,000 clones, approximately 87% being singletons. This receptor was obtained from a woman in her 30s with COVID-19, enrolled during active disease. The sequenced sample was peripheral blood. The chain couples TRBV28 to TRBJ1-1; the match to TRBD1 covers 7 bases. The CDR3 loop reads CASRTAGGSEAFF. DNA for the CDR3: TGTGCCAGCAGAACCGCAGGGGGAAGTGAAGCTTTCTTT.